This TCR beta chain was obtained from a study of Tregs in tolerant kidney transplant recipients. As for this clone: With the read ending 3 residues before the CDR3 end, the germline J gene is used to fill in that end.

Measured with immunoSEQ multiplex PCR; TCRdb has only the in-frame clones, and not every one. This table holds under 40,000 clones. CDR3 length: 11 residues. Looked up from germline, CDR1 is DFQATT and CDR2 is SNEGSKA (reference sequence). The rearrangement links TRBV20-1 to TRBJ1-1, with D unclear. The sample here was CD8+ T cells from blood, taken before the transplant. This clonotype was sampled from a human donor who received a combined kidney and bone marrow transplant. CDR3 loop: CSAQPGVYAFF. The part of the CDR3 DNA that was read is TGCAGTGCTCAACCCGGGGTGTAT.